Detailed here is one T cell receptor (beta chain). Germline CDR1 reads MRHNA; CDR2 reads SNTAGT. The CDR3 has 15 amino acids. V lost 0 bases to trimming and J lost 4 bases, with 9 bases between them. This specimen comes from a study of T cell responses to AZD1222 COVID-19 vaccine. Generated by immunoSEQ multiplex PCR, the TCRdb table keeps only in-frame clones and is missing some. The table shows roughly 80,000 clones, with around 88% occurring only once. The receptor comes from an adult who received the AZD1222 COVID-19 vaccine. The sample was peripheral blood, taken 28 days after the second AZD1222 dose. This chain connects TRBV6-4 to TRBJ2-2, with a tentative D call TRBD2 (7 bases). CDR3 in DNA: TGTGCCAGCAGTGACTCGGGGGGGCCCACCGGGGAGCTGTTTTTT. It translates to CASSDSGGPTGELFF.